The entry below gives a single T cell receptor beta chain sequence along with its context. The sample comes from a study of T cells in Graves' hyperthyroidism and ophthalmopathy. Study-level background: The authors collected peripheral blood at initial diagnosis, before any treatment.

From RNA transcripts, TCR beta CDR3 regions were amplified. The TCR CDR3 was amplified in a first-round RT-PCR using the HTBI primer set. TCRdb re-derived calls from the multiplex PCR reads in MiXCR, one entry per CDR3 protein. Counted here are 750,000 to 950,000 distinct CDR3 sequences, 38% occurring once; the ten biggest clones make up about 8.9%. Hyperthyroidism had been newly diagnosed in patients aged 18 to 65, and its duration was under 2 months. Diagnoses rested on clinical symptoms, serum thyroxine and TRAb, thyroid ultrasound and orbital computed tomography. The clonotype was recovered from a man younger than 35 with Graves' hyperthyroidism. The sample taken for sequencing was blood.

The CDR3 sequence: CASSYSISATYEQYF. The DNA for the CDR3 is TGTGCCAGCAGTTACTCGATATCTGCCACCTACGAGCAGTACTTC. V is TRBV7-9 and J is TRBJ2-7; no firm D call. This CDR3 is built from 15 residues. V was trimmed by 6 bases and J by 2 bases, leaving 17 bases between them. Germline values: CDR1 SEHNR, CDR2 FQNEAQ (reference sequence).